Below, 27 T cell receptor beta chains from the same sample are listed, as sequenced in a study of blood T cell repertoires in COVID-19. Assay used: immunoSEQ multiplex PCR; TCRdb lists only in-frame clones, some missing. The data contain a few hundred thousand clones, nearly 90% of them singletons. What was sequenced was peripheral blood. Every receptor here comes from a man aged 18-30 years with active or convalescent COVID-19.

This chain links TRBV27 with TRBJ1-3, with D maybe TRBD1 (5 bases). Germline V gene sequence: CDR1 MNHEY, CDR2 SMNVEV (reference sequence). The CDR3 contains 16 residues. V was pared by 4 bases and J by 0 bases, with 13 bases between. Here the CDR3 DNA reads TGTGCCAGCAGTTGGGCAGGGATCTTCTCTGGAAACACCATATATTTT. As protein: CASSWAGIFSGNTIYF.

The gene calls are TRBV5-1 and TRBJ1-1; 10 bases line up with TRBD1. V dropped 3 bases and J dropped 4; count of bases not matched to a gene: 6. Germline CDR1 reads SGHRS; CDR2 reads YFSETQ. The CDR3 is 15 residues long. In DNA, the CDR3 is TGCGCCAGCAGCTGGACCGGGACAGGGGCCACTGAAGCTTTCTTT. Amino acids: CASSWTGTGATEAFF. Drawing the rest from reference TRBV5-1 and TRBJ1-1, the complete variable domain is KAGVTQTPRYLIKTRGQQVTLSCSPISGHRSVSWYQQTPGQGLQFLFEYFSETQRNKGNFPGRFSGRQFSNSRSEMNVSTLELGDSALYLCASSWTGTGATEAFFGQGTRLTVV.

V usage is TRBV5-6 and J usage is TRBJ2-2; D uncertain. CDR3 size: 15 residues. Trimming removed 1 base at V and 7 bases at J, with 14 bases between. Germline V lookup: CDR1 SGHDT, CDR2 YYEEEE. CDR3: CASSLRWRRGGELFF. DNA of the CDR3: TGTGCCAGCAGCTTGCGGTGGAGAAGAGGCGGGGAGCTGTTTTTT. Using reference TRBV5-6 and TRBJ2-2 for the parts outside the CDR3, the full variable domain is DAGVTQSPTHLIKTRGQQVTLRCSPKSGHDTVSWYQQALGQGPQFIFQYYEEEERQRGNFPDRFSGHQFPNYSSELNVNALLLGDSALYLCASSLRWRRGGELFFGEGSRLTVL.

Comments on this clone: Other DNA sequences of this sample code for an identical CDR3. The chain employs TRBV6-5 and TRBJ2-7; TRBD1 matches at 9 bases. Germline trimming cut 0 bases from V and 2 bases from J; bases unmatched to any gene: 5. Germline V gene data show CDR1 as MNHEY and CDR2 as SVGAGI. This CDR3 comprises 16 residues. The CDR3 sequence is CASSYSGTGFTYEQYF. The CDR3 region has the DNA TGTGCCAGCAGTTACTCCGGGACAGGGTTCACCTACGAGCAGTACTTC.

Here the CDR3 reads CASSSGLLLEGETQYF. The CDR3 bases are TGTGCCAGCAGCTCGGGCCTCCTCCTGGAGGGAGAGACCCAGTACTTC. The chain employs TRBV7-9 and TRBJ2-5; perhaps TRBD2 as D (6 bases). CDR3 size: 16 residues. The V gene lost 4 bases and the J gene lost 4 bases, with 19 bases spanning the gap. Germline CDR1 reads SEHNR; CDR2 reads FQNEAQ (reference sequence).

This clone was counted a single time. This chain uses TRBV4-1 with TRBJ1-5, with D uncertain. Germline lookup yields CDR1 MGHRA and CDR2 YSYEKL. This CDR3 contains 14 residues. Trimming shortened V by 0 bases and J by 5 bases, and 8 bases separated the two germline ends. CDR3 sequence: CASSQDRGDQPQHF. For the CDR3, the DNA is TGCGCCAGCAGCCAAGATCGGGGAGATCAGCCCCAGCATTTT.

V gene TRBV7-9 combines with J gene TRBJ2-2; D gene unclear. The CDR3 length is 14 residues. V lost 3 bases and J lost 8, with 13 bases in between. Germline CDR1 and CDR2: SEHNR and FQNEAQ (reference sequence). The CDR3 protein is CASSFLNGLGELFF. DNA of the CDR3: TGTGCCAGCAGCTTCCTTAACGGGTTGGGGGAGCTGTTTTTT. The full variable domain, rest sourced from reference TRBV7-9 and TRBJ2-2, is DTGVSQNPRHKITKRGQNVTFRCDPISEHNRLYWYRQTLGQGPEFLTYFQNEAQLEKSRLLSDRFSAERPKGSFSTLEIQRTEQGDSAMYLCASSFLNGLGELFFGEGSRLTVL.

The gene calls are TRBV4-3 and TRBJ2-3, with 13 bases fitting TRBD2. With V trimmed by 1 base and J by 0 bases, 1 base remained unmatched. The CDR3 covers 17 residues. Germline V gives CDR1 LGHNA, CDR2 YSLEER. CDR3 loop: CASSQGLAGGSTDTQYF. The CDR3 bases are TGCGCCAGCAGCCAAGGACTAGCGGGGGGTAGCACAGATACGCAGTATTTT.

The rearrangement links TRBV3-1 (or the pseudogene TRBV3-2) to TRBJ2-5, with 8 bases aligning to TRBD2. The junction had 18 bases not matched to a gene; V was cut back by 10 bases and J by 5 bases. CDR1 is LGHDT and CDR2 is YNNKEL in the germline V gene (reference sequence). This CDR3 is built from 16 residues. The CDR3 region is CATKTNPRGGPETQYF. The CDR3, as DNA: TGTGCCACCAAGACTAACCCCCGGGGGGGTCCGGAGACCCAGTACTTC.

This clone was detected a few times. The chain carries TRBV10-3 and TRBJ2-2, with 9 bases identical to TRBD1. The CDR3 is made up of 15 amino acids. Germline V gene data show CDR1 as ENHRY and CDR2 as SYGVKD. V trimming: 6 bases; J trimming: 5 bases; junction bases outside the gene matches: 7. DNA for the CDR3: TGTGCCATCAGCTACGACAGGGGGGGTACCGGGGAGCTGTTTTTT. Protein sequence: CAISYDRGGTGELFF.

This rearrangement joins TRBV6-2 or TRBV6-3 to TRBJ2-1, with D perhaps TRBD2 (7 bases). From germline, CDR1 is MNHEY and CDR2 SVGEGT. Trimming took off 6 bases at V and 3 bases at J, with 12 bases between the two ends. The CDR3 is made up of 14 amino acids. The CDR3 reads CASSWGGLYNEQFF. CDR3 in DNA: TGTGCCAGCAGCTGGGGGGGCCTCTACAATGAGCAGTTCTTC.

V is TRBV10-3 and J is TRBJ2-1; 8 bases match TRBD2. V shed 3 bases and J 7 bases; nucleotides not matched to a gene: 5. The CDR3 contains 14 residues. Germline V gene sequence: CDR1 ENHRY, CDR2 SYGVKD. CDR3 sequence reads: CAISDLAGLNEQFF. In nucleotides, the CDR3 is TGTGCCATCAGTGACCTAGCGGGCCTAAATGAGCAGTTCTTC.

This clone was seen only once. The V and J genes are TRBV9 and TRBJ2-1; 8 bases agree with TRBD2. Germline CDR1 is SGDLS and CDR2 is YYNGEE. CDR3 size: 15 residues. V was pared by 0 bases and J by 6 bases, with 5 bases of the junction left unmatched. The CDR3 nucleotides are TGTGCCAGCAGCGTAGCGGGGGGGGCTGGCAATGAGCAGTTCTTC. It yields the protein CASSVAGGAGNEQFF.

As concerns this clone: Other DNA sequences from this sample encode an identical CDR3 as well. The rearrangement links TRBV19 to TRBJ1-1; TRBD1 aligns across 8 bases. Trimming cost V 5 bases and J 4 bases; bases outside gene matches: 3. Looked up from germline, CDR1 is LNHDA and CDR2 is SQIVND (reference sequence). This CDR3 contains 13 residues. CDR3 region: CASSRRGLTEAFF. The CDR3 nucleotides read TGTGCCAGTAGTCGCAGGGGGCTCACTGAAGCTTTCTTT.

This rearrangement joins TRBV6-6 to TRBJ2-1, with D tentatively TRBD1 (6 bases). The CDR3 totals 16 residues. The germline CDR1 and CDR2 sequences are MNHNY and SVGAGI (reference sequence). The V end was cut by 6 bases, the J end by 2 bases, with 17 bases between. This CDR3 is CASSSPGTSTYNEQFF. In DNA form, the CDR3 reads TGTGCCAGCAGCTCGCCCGGGACAAGTACCTACAATGAGCAGTTCTTC.

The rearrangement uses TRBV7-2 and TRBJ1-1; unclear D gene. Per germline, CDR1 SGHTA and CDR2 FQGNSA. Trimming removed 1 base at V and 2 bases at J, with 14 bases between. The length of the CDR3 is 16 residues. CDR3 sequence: CASSLVLGSFNTEAFF. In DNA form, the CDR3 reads TGTGCCAGCAGCTTAGTTTTGGGGAGCTTTAACACTGAAGCTTTCTTT.

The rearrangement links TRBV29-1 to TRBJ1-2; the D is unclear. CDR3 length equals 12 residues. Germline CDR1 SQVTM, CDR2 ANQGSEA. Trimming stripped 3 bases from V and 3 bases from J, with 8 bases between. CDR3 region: CSVEVGDYGYTF. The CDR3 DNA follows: TGCAGCGTTGAGGTCGGGGACTATGGCTACACCTTC.

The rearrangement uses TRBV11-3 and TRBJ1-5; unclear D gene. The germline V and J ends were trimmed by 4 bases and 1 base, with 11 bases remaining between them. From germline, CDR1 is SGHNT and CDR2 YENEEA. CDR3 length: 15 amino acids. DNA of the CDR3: TGTGCCAGCAGCTCCCCAAGCGGCAGCAATCAGCCCCAGCATTTT. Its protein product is CASSSPSGSNQPQHF.

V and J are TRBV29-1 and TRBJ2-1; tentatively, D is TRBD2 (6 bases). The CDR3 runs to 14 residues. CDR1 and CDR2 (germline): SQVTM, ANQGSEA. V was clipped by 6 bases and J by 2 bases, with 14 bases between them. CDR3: CSVAGTRAYNEQFF. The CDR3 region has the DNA TGCAGCGTGGCCGGGACTCGGGCCTACAATGAGCAGTTCTTC.

For the CDR3, the DNA is TGCAGCGTTGAAGCTCACACTGAAGCTTTCTTT. Its translation: CSVEAHTEAFF. This chain links TRBV29-1 with TRBJ1-1; D is ambiguous. In germline, CDR1 is SQVTM, CDR2 ANQGSEA. V shed 1 base and J shed 3 bases, with 3 bases lying between them. This CDR3 contains 11 residues. Full variable domain (remainder filled in from reference TRBV29-1 and TRBJ1-1): SAVISQKPSRDICQRGTSLTIQCQVDSQVTMMFWYRQQPGQSLTLIATANQGSEATYESGFVIDKFPISRPNLTFSTLTVSNMSPEDSSIYLCSVEAHTEAFFGQGTRLTVV.

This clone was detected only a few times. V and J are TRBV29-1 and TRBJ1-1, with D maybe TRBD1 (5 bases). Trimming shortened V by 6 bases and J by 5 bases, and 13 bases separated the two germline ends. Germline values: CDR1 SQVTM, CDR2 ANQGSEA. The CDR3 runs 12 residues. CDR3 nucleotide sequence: TGCAGCGTGAGGATGGGGCAGACTGAAGCTTTCTTT. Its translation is CSVRMGQTEAFF.

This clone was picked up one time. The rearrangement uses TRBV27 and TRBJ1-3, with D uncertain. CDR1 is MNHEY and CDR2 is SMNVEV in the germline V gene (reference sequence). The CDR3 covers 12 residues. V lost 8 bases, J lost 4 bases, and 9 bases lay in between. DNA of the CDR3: TGTGCCAGCGGAGTCTCCGGAAACACCATATATTTT. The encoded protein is CASGVSGNTIYF.

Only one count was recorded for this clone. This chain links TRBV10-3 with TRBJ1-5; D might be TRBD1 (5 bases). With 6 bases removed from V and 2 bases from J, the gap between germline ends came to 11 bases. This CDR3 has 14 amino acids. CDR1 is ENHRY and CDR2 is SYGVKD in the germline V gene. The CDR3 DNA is TGTGCCATCAGCGTGGCACAGGGCAATCAGCCCCAGCATTTT. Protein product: CAISVAQGNQPQHF.

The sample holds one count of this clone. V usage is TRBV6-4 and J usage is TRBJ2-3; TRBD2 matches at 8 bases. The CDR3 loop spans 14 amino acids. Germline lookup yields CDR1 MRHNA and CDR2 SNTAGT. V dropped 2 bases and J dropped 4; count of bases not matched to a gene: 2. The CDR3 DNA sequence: TGTGCCAGCAGTGACGCGGGGGGCTCAGATACGCAGTATTTT. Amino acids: CASSDAGGSDTQYF.

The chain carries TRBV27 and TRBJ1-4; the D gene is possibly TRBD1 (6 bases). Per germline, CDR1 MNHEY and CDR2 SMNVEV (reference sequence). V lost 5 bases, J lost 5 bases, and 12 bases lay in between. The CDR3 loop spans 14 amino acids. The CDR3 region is CASSRGMGNEKLFF. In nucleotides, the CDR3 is TGTGCCAGCAGTAGGGGGATGGGAAATGAAAAACTGTTTTTT.

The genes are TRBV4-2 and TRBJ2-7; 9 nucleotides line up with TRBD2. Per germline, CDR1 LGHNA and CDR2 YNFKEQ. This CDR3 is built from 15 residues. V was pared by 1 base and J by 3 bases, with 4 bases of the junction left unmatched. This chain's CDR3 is CASSQAQRGDYEQYF. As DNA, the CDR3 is TGTGCCAGCAGCCAAGCCCAGCGGGGGGACTACGAGCAGTACTTC.

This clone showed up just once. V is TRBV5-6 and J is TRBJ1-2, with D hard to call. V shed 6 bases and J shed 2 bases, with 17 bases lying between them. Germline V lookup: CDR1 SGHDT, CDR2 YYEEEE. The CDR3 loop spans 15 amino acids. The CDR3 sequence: CASTPRGRRNYGYTF. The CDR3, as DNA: TGTGCCAGCACCCCCCGCGGGCGTCGGAACTATGGCTACACCTTC.